This entry lists 30 T cell receptor beta chains sequenced from one sample in a study of blood T cell repertoires in COVID-19 (dated by TCRdb to the early 2020s). Library generation was performed with the immunoSEQ multiplex PCR assay. TCRdb mirrors the immuneACCESS table, restricted to in-frame sequences. Some clones are absent from its copies; in checked studies, under half trace to an unresolved V gene, and the reason for the others is unknown. The sample yields more than 75,000 clones; more than 70% were counted once. Roughly 2.5% of the sample rests with the top ten. The sequenced material came from peripheral blood. These receptors all stem from a man in his forties or fifties with COVID-19, enrolled during active disease.

This chain joins TRBV3-1 (or the pseudogene TRBV3-2) and TRBJ1-1; D is unresolved. Germline V lookup: CDR1 LGHDT, CDR2 YNNKEL (reference sequence). The ends were cut back, 1 base at V and 1 base at J, with 7 bases in the middle. The CDR3 runs to 14 residues. The CDR3 nucleotides are TGTGCCAGCAGCCAAGTCGGAGGGAACACTGAAGCTTTCTTT. This codes for CASSQVGGNTEAFF.

The chain uses TRBV4-1 and TRBJ2-1; the D is unclear. Germline V lookup: CDR1 MGHRA, CDR2 YSYEKL. CDR3 length: 11 amino acids. V shed 2 bases and J shed 7 bases, with 3 bases lying between them. The chain's CDR3 is CASSQQNEQFF. The CDR3 DNA is TGCGCCAGCAGCCAACAAAATGAGCAGTTCTTC.

This sequence joins TRBV5-1 and TRBJ1-2, with D possibly matching TRBD1 (6 bases). The CDR3 length is 16 residues. Trimming pared 2 bases from V and 1 base from J, leaving 15 bases between. Germline V gene sequence: CDR1 SGHRS, CDR2 YFSETQ. CDR3 in amino acids: CASSFEVGRGNYGYTF. The CDR3 DNA reads TGCGCCAGCAGCTTCGAGGTTGGCAGGGGTAACTATGGCTACACCTTC.

V is TRBV29-1 and J is TRBJ1-3; D is uncertain. The CDR3 extends over 11 amino acids. Per the germline V gene, CDR1 is SQVTM and CDR2 is ANQGSEA. V was cut by 4 bases and J by 4 bases, with 5 bases left in between. CDR3 coding DNA: TGCAGCGTTGGCGTAGGAAACACCATATATTTT. This encodes CSVGVGNTIYF.

The chain is built from TRBV6-6 and TRBJ2-1; 7 positions match TRBD1. Germline assignment: CDR1 MNHNY and CDR2 SVGAGI (reference sequence). The CDR3 spans 14 residues. V lost 2 bases, J lost 3 bases, and 1 base stayed unmatched. CDR3 DNA: TGTGCCAGCAGTTACGGACAGGACTACAATGAGCAGTTCTTC. It encodes CASSYGQDYNEQFF.

The gene calls are TRBV5-1 and TRBJ1-6, with D tentatively TRBD1 (5 bases). Germline CDR1 and CDR2: SGHRS and YFSETQ. This CDR3 region has 16 residues. The V and J ends lost 0 bases and 5 bases respectively, with 12 bases between them. The CDR3 is CASSLDRLENNSPLHF. Here the CDR3 DNA reads TGCGCCAGCAGCTTGGACAGGCTAGAAAATAATTCACCCCTCCACTTT.

A remark on this clone: The junction and the germline gene differ at one end; a read error may be behind it. The gene calls are TRBV7-7 and TRBJ2-5; D call uncertain. From germline, CDR1 is SSHAT and CDR2 FNYEAQ (reference sequence). The CDR3 runs 15 residues. The CDR3 region is CASSPDIGLYETQYF. The DNA for the CDR3 is TGTGCTAGCAGCCCTGACATTGGTCTCTATGAGACCCAGTACTTC.

This clone was detected a few times. V is TRBV30 and J is TRBJ1-2; D uncertain. The germline V gene has CDR1 GTSNPN and CDR2 SVGIG (reference sequence). The CDR3 length is 12 residues. The V gene lost 1 base and the J gene lost 4 bases, with 7 bases spanning the gap. CDR3 region: CAWSGNSYGYTF. The CDR3 DNA reads TGTGCCTGGAGTGGAAACAGCTATGGCTACACCTTC.

V and J are TRBV5-6 and TRBJ1-4; D is undetermined. The V gene's germline CDR1 is SGHDT and CDR2 YYEEEE. The CDR3 spans 15 residues. The ends were cut back, 4 bases at V and 2 bases at J, with 12 bases in the middle. The CDR3 reads CASSPPGRTNEKLFF. CDR3 coding DNA: TGTGCCAGCAGCCCCCCGGGGAGGACTAATGAAAAACTGTTTTTT.

V is TRBV9 and J is TRBJ2-5; maybe TRBD1 (6 bases). There are 14 residues in the CDR3. Germline V gene data show CDR1 as SGDLS and CDR2 as YYNGEE. The germline V and J ends were trimmed by 3 bases and 0 bases, with 9 bases remaining between them. The chain's CDR3 is CASSGRDNQETQYF. CDR3 coding DNA: TGTGCCAGCAGCGGCCGGGACAACCAAGAGACCCAGTACTTC.

V is TRBV11-2 and J is TRBJ2-2, with TRBD2 identical over 8 bases. The CDR3 runs to 16 residues. From germline, CDR1 is SGHAT and CDR2 FQNNGV. V shed 0 bases, J shed 9 bases, and the junction held 9 bases outside the gene matches. CDR3 sequence reads: CASSLDMIAGTRELFF. The CDR3 DNA reads as TGTGCCAGCAGCTTAGATATGATAGCGGGGACCCGGGAGCTGTTTTTT.

The chain is built from TRBV30 and TRBJ1-1, with D perhaps TRBD1 (6 bases). CDR1 GTSNPN and CDR2 SVGIG come from the germline V gene (reference sequence). With 0 bases removed from V and 0 bases from J, the gap between germline ends came to 14 bases. The CDR3 spans 16 residues. CDR3 nucleotide sequence: TGTGCCTGGAGTGTAGGGTGGGGGGGCTTGAACACTGAAGCTTTCTTT. Protein: CAWSVGWGGLNTEAFF.

V usage is TRBV28 and J usage is TRBJ1-2; D possibly corresponds to TRBD1 (5 bases). Germline CDR1 reads MDHEN; CDR2 reads SYDVKM. The CDR3 covers 11 residues. Trimming took off 5 bases at V and 8 bases at J, with 9 bases between the two ends. CDR3 nucleotide sequence: TGTGCCAGCAGTCCAGGGTTCGGCTACACCTTC. This sequence encodes CASSPGFGYTF.

The rearrangement links TRBV19 to TRBJ2-7; tentatively, D is TRBD2 (6 bases). The CDR3 is made up of 15 amino acids. The V gene lost 0 bases and the J gene lost 7 bases, with 16 bases spanning the gap. Germline assignment: CDR1 LNHDA and CDR2 SQIVND (reference sequence). The CDR3 DNA reads TGTGCCAGTAGTATAGATCTGGGACTGCGCTGGGAGCAGTACTTC. Residues: CASSIDLGLRWEQYF.

The chain recombines TRBV5-5 with TRBJ2-5, with D possibly matching TRBD2 (5 bases). Trimming took off 0 bases at V and 5 bases at J, with 11 bases between the two ends. There are 14 residues in the CDR3. CDR1 and CDR2 from the germline V gene are SGHKS and YYEKEE (reference sequence). The CDR3 reads CASSLARGRETQYF. CDR3 DNA sequence: TGTGCCAGCAGCTTGGCCCGGGGTCGGGAGACCCAGTACTTC. Together with reference TRBV5-5 and TRBJ2-5, the CDR3 gives the full variable domain: DAGVTQSPTHLIKTRGQQVTLRCSPISGHKSVSWYQQVLGQGPQFIFQYYEKEERGRGNFPDRFSARQFPNYSSELNVNALLLGDSALYLCASSLARGRETQYFGPGTRLLVL.

CDR3: CATSRDRGGLRDEKLFF. In nucleotides, the CDR3 is TGTGCCACCAGCAGAGATCGGGGGGGCCTACGTGATGAAAAACTGTTTTTT. The chain recombines TRBV15 with TRBJ1-4; tentatively, D is TRBD1 (6 bases). Trimming cost V 0 bases and J 6 bases, with 17 bases left between them. From germline, CDR1 is LNHNV and CDR2 YYDKDF (reference sequence). CDR3 length: 17 amino acids.

This clone appeared a single time. The genes are TRBV18 and TRBJ2-1; TRBD1 aligns across 7 bases. This CDR3 region has 14 residues. CDR1 is KGHSH and CDR2 is LQKENI in the germline V gene. Trimming took 0 bases from V and 6 from J; bases not matched to a gene: 2. The CDR3 nucleotides read TGTGCCAGCTCACCACCGACAGGGACCAATGAGCAGTTCTTC. Protein sequence: CASSPPTGTNEQFF. The full variable domain, in which reference TRBV18 and TRBJ2-1 provide the parts outside the CDR3, is NAGVMQNPRHLVRRRGQEARLRCSPMKGHSHVYWYRQLPEEGLKFMVYLQKENIIDESGMPKERFSAEFPKEGPSILRIQQVVRGDSAAYFCASSPPTGTNEQFFGPGTRLTVL.

The V gene is TRBV24-1, the J gene TRBJ2-1; possibly TRBD2 for D (6 bases). The CDR3 loop spans 16 amino acids. Germline CDR1 reads KGHDR; CDR2 reads SFDVKD. With 3 bases removed from V and 0 bases from J, the gap between germline ends came to 11 bases. The CDR3, as DNA: TGTGCCACCAGTGATCCCGGGGGTGGCTCCTACAATGAGCAGTTCTTC. Translating it yields CATSDPGGGSYNEQFF.

The genes are TRBV7-8 and TRBJ1-5, with D hard to call. The CDR3 loop spans 13 amino acids. Germline CDR1 reads SGHVS; CDR2 reads FQNEAQ. Trimming pared 1 base from V and 6 bases from J, leaving 7 bases between. In DNA form, the CDR3 reads TGTGCCAGCAGCTTAGACTTTAGTCAGCCCCAGCATTTT. Encoded protein: CASSLDFSQPQHF.

The chain joins TRBV7-2 to TRBJ1-6; no clear D. The V end lost 1 base, the J end lost 9 bases, and 13 bases lay between the germline ends. From germline, CDR1 is SGHTA and CDR2 FQGNSA. The CDR3 runs 15 residues. In DNA, the CDR3 is TGTGCCAGCAGCTTAGGGAGGGTCTCCGGTTCACCCCTCCACTTT. Protein: CASSLGRVSGSPLHF. Supplemented by reference TRBV7-2 and TRBJ1-6, the full variable domain reads GAGVSQSPSNKVTEKGKDVELRCDPISGHTALYWYRQSLGQGLEFLIYFQGNSAPDKSGLPSDRFSAERTGGSVSTLTIQRTQQEDSAVYLCASSLGRVSGSPLHFGNGTRLTVT.

The J gene is TRBJ1-1, the V gene TRBV20-1; maybe TRBD1 (6 bases). CDR1 is DFQATT and CDR2 is SNEGSKA in the germline V gene (reference sequence). Trimming cost V 3 bases and J 4 bases, with 12 bases left between them. CDR3 length: 13 amino acids. The CDR3 nucleotides read TGCAGTGCTAGTTCAGGGGCGCCCACTGAAGCTTTCTTT. Amino acids: CSASSGAPTEAFF.

This clone was picked up one time. The rearrangement joins TRBV6-4 to TRBJ2-2; 8 bases are a match to TRBD1. The V segment lost 6 bases and the J segment 6 bases; nucleotides outside the gene matches: 6. The CDR3 extends over 14 amino acids. Per the germline V gene, CDR1 is MRHNA and CDR2 is SNTAGT. The CDR3 protein is CASRTTGVAGELFF. Written as DNA, the CDR3 is TGTGCCAGCAGGACGACAGGGGTGGCCGGGGAGCTGTTTTTT.

This chain links TRBV9 with TRBJ2-7, with D hard to call. Germline V gene data show CDR1 as SGDLS and CDR2 as YYNGEE. V shed 0 bases and J shed 5 bases, with 12 bases lying between them. There are 14 residues in the CDR3. CDR3 sequence reads: CASSVGPGLNEQYF. In nucleotides, the CDR3 is TGTGCCAGCAGCGTAGGTCCAGGTCTGAACGAGCAGTACTTC.

CDR3 in DNA: TGTGCCAGCAGCGTAGATTGGAGTTTAGGGACCCAGTACTTC. Protein: CASSVDWSLGTQYF. The chain couples TRBV9 to TRBJ2-5; unclear D gene. This CDR3 contains 14 residues. The V and J ends lost 0 bases and 7 bases respectively, with 13 bases between them. Per germline, CDR1 SGDLS and CDR2 YYNGEE.

J is TRBJ1-1 and V is TRBV20-1; the D is unclear. V was cut by 3 bases and J by 4 bases, with 15 bases left in between. The germline V gene encodes CDR1 DFQATT and CDR2 SNEGSKA (reference sequence). CDR3 length: 14 residues. This CDR3 is CSASLASSGTEAFF. The CDR3 DNA sequence: TGCAGTGCTAGTTTAGCGTCGTCGGGCACTGAAGCTTTCTTT.

The V call is TRBV29-1, the J call TRBJ1-3; perhaps TRBD1 as D (6 bases). Germline V gives CDR1 SQVTM, CDR2 ANQGSEA. V was clipped by 5 bases and J by 0 bases, with 11 bases between them. CDR3 length: 14 amino acids. The DNA for the CDR3 is TGCAGCGTTCAACAGGGTGGCTCTGGAAACACCATATATTTT. Its protein is CSVQQGGSGNTIYF.

This CDR3 is CASSLVASGASSYEQYF. In nucleotides, the CDR3 is TGTGCCAGCAGCTTAGTTGCTAGCGGGGCAAGCTCCTACGAGCAGTACTTC. The chain joins TRBV11-2 to TRBJ2-7; TRBD2 agrees at 9 bases. Germline values: CDR1 SGHAT, CDR2 FQNNGV. The CDR3 has 17 residues. Trimming cost V 1 base and J 0 bases; bases outside gene matches: 7.

This clone was detected only a few times. The gene calls are TRBV5-1 and TRBJ1-2, with D hard to call. The V gene lost 0 bases and the J gene lost 2 bases, with 5 bases spanning the gap. The germline V gene has CDR1 SGHRS and CDR2 YFSETQ. The CDR3 runs 13 residues. The CDR3 here is CASSLASNYGYTF. The DNA of the CDR3 is TGCGCCAGCAGCTTGGCCTCGAACTATGGCTACACCTTC.

CDR3 sequence (DNA): TGTGCCAGCAGCCAAGGTACAGGGAAGTATGGCTACACCTTC. Translation gives CASSQGTGKYGYTF. This chain connects TRBV14 to TRBJ1-2; a weak D match, TRBD1 (6 bases). V was trimmed by 1 base and J by 5 bases, leaving 11 bases between them. In germline, CDR1 is SGHDN, CDR2 FVKESK. CDR3 size: 14 residues.

The chain joins TRBV5-4 to TRBJ1-2; 9 positions agree with TRBD1. The germline gives CDR1 SGHNT, CDR2 YYREEE (reference sequence). This CDR3 is built from 13 residues. After removal of 5 bases from V and 6 bases from J, the junction contained 5 bases not matched to a gene. CDR3 in DNA: TGTGCCAGCAGGCTACAGGGGGCGGATGGCTACACCTTC. Its translation is CASRLQGADGYTF.